This T cell receptor (beta chain) was profiled in a study of T-cell reconstitution after alpha-beta-depleted transplantation in children. Unique molecular identifiers were incorporated when the TCRbeta library was constructed. TCRdb passed the PCR reads through MiXCR, listing each CDR3 protein once. Of about 610,000 distinct CDR3 sequences listed, about 11% are singletons. This clonotype was seen more than once but under ten times. Sequencing was performed on PBMCs from the stem cell graft donor, taken from the stem cell graft. The TCR sequence derives from a human donor who donated a stem cell graft to a child with acute myeloid leukemia.

The CDR3, as DNA: TGTGCCAGCAGCCGCCTTGGGAACACCATATATTTT. Residues: CASSRLGNTIYF. The V and J genes are TRBV7-8 and TRBJ1-3; D unclear. Trimming cost V 5 bases and J 7 bases, with 9 bases left between them. Germline values: CDR1 SGHVS, CDR2 FQNEAQ. The CDR3 is 12 residues long.